The 9 T cell receptor beta chains listed next were all sequenced from one sample in a study of T-cell reconstitution after alpha-beta-depleted transplantation in children. For TCRbeta, the library was prepared with unique molecular identifiers. MiXCR, applied by TCRdb to the PCR reads, yields one record per CDR3 protein. The sample holds some 450,000 distinct CDR3 sequences, approximately 42% seen once. The sequences come from PBMCs, collected before TCRalphabeta/CD19-depleted stem cell transplant. All receptors come from a girl aged 2-9 years with aplastic anemia, due to receive a stem cell transplant.

This chain uses TRBV7-9 with TRBJ1-1; the D is unclear. V was trimmed by 7 bases and J by 8 bases, leaving 11 bases between them. There are 11 residues in the CDR3. From germline, CDR1 is SEHNR and CDR2 FQNEAQ (reference sequence). DNA for the CDR3: TGTGCCAGCACCCCAGGATTAGAAGCTTTCTTT. It is translated as CASTPGLEAFF. Combining the CDR3 with reference TRBV7-9 and TRBJ1-1 gives the whole variable domain DTGVSQNPRHKITKRGQNVTFRCDPISEHNRLYWYRQTLGQGPEFLTYFQNEAQLEKSRLLSDRFSAERPKGSFSTLEIQRTEQGDSAMYLCASTPGLEAFFGQGTRLTVV.

This clonotype was counted ten times or more. The rearrangement joins TRBV29-1 to TRBJ1-2; D is perhaps TRBD1 (5 bases). The CDR3 is 11 amino acids. Germline CDR1 reads SQVTM; CDR2 reads ANQGSEA. V lost 7 bases and J lost 3, with 9 bases in between. The CDR3, as DNA: TGCAGCGCGGGGGATGACTATGGCTACACCTTC. As protein: CSAGDDYGYTF.

This clonotype was found a few times. At one end, the junction sequence differs from germline, possibly due to a read error. This chain links TRBV5-1 with TRBJ2-7, with 11 bases fitting TRBD1. Germline V CDR1 and CDR2: SGHRS, YFSETQ. The CDR3 extends over 19 amino acids. CDR3 residues: CSSSLEWTGGSSGSYEQYF. DNA of the CDR3: TGCTCCAGCAGCTTGGAGTGGACAGGGGGCTCTTCCGGCTCCTACGAGCAGTACTTC.

The CDR3 spells CSAREDYSSVVNEQFF. The CDR3 region has the DNA TGCAGTGCTAGAGAGGACTATTCTAGTGTGGTCAATGAGCAGTTCTTC. This chain links TRBV20-1 with TRBJ2-1, with a possible D match to TRBD2 (6 bases). The CDR3 contains 16 residues. V lost 0 bases and J lost 6, with 18 bases in between. Germline values: CDR1 DFQATT, CDR2 SNEGSKA (reference sequence).

This clonotype was seen a few times. The CDR3 bases are TGTGCCAGCTCCCCTGAAGGGACGGTCTACGAGCAGTACTTC. Protein sequence: CASSPEGTVYEQYF. The chain carries TRBV18 and TRBJ2-7, with D perhaps TRBD1 or TRBD2 (5 bases each). The CDR3 consists of 14 residues. The V gene lost 6 bases and the J gene lost 3 bases, with 15 bases spanning the gap. The germline V gene has CDR1 KGHSH and CDR2 LQKENI. The whole variable domain, filled in from reference TRBV18 and TRBJ2-7, reads NAGVMQNPRHLVRRRGQEARLRCSPMKGHSHVYWYRQLPEEGLKFMVYLQKENIIDESGMPKERFSAEFPKEGPSILRIQQVVRGDSAAYFCASSPEGTVYEQYFGPGTRLTVT.

This clonotype was seen a few times. The CDR3, as DNA: TGTGCCAGCAGTTTCGGGGGAGTGGGCACAGATACGCAGTATTTT. This sequence encodes CASSFGGVGTDTQYF. The chain carries TRBV12-3 or TRBV12-4 and TRBJ2-3; possibly TRBD2 for D (6 bases). V lost 3 bases to trimming and J lost 1 base, with 11 bases between them. The CDR3 loop spans 15 amino acids.

The rearrangement links TRBV7-6 to TRBJ2-3; D call uncertain. V gave up 5 bases and J gave up 1 base, with 7 bases separating them. CDR1 is SGHVS, CDR2 FNYEAQ, per germline. The CDR3 has 13 amino acids. The CDR3 loop reads CASSVLRTDTQYF. For the CDR3, the DNA is TGTGCCAGCAGCGTACTACGCACAGATACGCAGTATTTT.

The chain carries TRBV20-1 and TRBJ2-7; D not certain. CDR3 length: 13 residues. Deletions cut 1 base from V and 0 bases from J, with 7 bases between. Germline CDR1 and CDR2: DFQATT and SNEGSKA (reference sequence). CDR3 nucleotides: TGCAGTGCTAGAGCGGAGTTCTCCTACGAGCAGTACTTC. Its protein is CSARAEFSYEQYF.

V and J are TRBV6-2 or TRBV6-3 and TRBJ2-5; no reliable D call. This CDR3 has 15 residues. Between the trimmed V and J ends, which lost 7 bases and 0 bases, there was a span of 15 bases. CDR1 MNHEY and CDR2 SVGEGT come from the germline V gene. The CDR3 region has the DNA TGTGCCAGCACCGAACCGACTGCGTACCAAGAGACCCAGTACTTC. Translation: CASTEPTAYQETQYF.